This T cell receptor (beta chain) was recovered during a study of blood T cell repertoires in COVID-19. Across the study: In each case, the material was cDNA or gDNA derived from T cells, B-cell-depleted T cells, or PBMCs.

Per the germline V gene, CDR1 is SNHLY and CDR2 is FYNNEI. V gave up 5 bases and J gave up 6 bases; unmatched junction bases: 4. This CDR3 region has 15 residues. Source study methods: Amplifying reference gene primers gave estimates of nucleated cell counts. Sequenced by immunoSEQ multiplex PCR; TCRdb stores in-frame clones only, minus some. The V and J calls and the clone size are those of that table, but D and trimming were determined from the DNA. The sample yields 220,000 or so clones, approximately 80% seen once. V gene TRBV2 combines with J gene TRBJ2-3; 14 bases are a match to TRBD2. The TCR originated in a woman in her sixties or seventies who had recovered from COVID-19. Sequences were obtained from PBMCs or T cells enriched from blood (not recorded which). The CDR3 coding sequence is TGTGCCAGCAGTAAGGGACTAGCGGGAGCTGATACGCAGTATTTT. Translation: CASSKGLAGADTQYF. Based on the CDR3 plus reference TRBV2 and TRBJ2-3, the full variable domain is EPEVTQTPSHQVTQMGQEVILRCVPISNHLYFYWYRQILGQKVEFLVSFYNNEISEKSEIFDDQFSVERPDGSNFTLKIRSTKLEDSAMYFCASSKGLAGADTQYFGPGTRLTVL.